The 27 T cell receptor beta chains reported below all come from one sample, sequenced in a study of blood T cell repertoires in COVID-19. The table came from immunoSEQ multiplex PCR; TCRdb's copy has only in-frame clones and leaves some out. This repertoire shows over 55,000 clones, around 80% found once; its top ten account for 5% to 6.5%. The sequenced sample was peripheral blood. The receptors originated from a man aged 50 to 59 with active COVID-19.

This clone was detected once. The V call is TRBV28, the J call TRBJ1-1; 7 bases match TRBD1. Trimming removed 2 bases from V and 6 bases from J; junction bases left unmatched: 6. The CDR3 consists of 14 residues. Germline V lookup: CDR1 MDHEN, CDR2 SYDVKM. CDR3 DNA sequence: TGTGCCAGCAGTTTACCTCCCGACAGGGCTGAAGCTTTCTTT. It codes for CASSLPPDRAEAFF.

V and J are TRBV29-1 and TRBJ2-1; D gene ambiguous. This CDR3 contains 11 residues. V lost 7 bases and J 9 bases, leaving 13 bases between the germline ends. Per the germline V gene, CDR1 is SQVTM and CDR2 is ANQGSEA. The CDR3 DNA sequence: TGCAGCGGACGCTTGGAGATTGAGCAGTTCTTC. It specifies CSGRLEIEQFF.

This clone was seen a few times. The genes are TRBV4-1 and TRBJ1-6, with D possibly matching TRBD1 (5 bases). In germline, CDR1 is MGHRA, CDR2 YSYEKL. Trimming cost V 1 base and J 10 bases, with 23 bases left between them. The CDR3 is made up of 18 amino acids. The CDR3 region is CASSQGRYGTPGGSPLHF. The CDR3 bases are TGCGCCAGCAGCCAAGGGAGGTATGGGACCCCCGGGGGGTCACCCCTCCACTTT.

The V call is TRBV5-4, the J call TRBJ1-4; D possibly corresponds to TRBD1 (6 bases). The CDR3 has 14 amino acids. Germline V gene sequence: CDR1 SGHNT, CDR2 YYREEE (reference sequence). V shed 4 bases and J shed 6 bases, with 13 bases lying between them. CDR3 bases: TGTGCCAGCAGCCCACAGGGAGTTGATGAAAAACTGTTTTTT. It is translated as CASSPQGVDEKLFF.

This chain joins TRBV7-2 and TRBJ1-2; tentatively, D is TRBD1 (5 bases). This CDR3 region has 15 residues. Per the germline V gene, CDR1 is SGHTA and CDR2 is FQGNSA. V lost 2 bases to trimming and J lost 2 bases, with 12 bases between them. The CDR3 is CASSLTAGQNYGYTF. As DNA, the CDR3 is TGTGCCAGCAGCTTAACGGCGGGGCAAAACTATGGCTACACCTTC.

The rearrangement links TRBV7-2 to TRBJ1-1; D remains unclear. The CDR3 runs 13 residues. In germline, CDR1 is SGHTA, CDR2 FQGNSA. The V and J ends lost 5 bases and 0 bases respectively, with 7 bases between them. The CDR3 loop is CASSPAVNTEAFF. In nucleotides, the CDR3 is TGTGCCAGCAGCCCCGCGGTGAACACTGAAGCTTTCTTT.

The gene calls are TRBV5-4 and TRBJ1-6; TRBD1 might be the D (6 bases). Germline CDR1 SGHNT, CDR2 YYREEE (reference sequence). V dropped 4 bases and J dropped 13 bases, with 21 bases sitting between them. The CDR3 extends over 15 amino acids. CDR3 region: CASSLKSGALVPLHF. DNA for the CDR3: TGTGCCAGCAGCCTGAAATCAGGGGCTCTCGTCCCCCTCCACTTT. Full variable domain (remainder filled in from reference TRBV5-4 and TRBJ1-6): ETGVTQSPTHLIKTRGQQVTLRCSSQSGHNTVSWYQQALGQGPQFIFQYYREEENGRGNFPPRFSGLQFPNYSSELNVNALELDDSALYLCASSLKSGALVPLHFGNGTRLTVT.

The chain carries TRBV28 and TRBJ2-3; the D is unclear. The germline V gene has CDR1 MDHEN and CDR2 SYDVKM. V was trimmed by 3 bases and J by 0 bases, leaving 7 bases between them. This CDR3 is built from 14 residues. Written as DNA, the CDR3 is TGTGCCAGCAGTTTTCAGGTCAGCACAGATACGCAGTATTTT. Amino acids: CASSFQVSTDTQYF.

This clone was seen just once. V and J are TRBV2 and TRBJ1-2; a weak D match, TRBD1 (5 bases). The CDR3 covers 13 residues. Between the trimmed V and J ends, which lost 7 bases and 6 bases, there was a span of 15 bases. CDR1 SNHLY and CDR2 FYNNEI come from the germline V gene. CDR3 DNA: TGTGCCAGCAACTCTTCACCCAGGGATGGCTACACCTTC. Residues: CASNSSPRDGYTF.

This clone was detected a few times. The V call is TRBV2, the J call TRBJ1-6, with D hard to call. The V gene lost 4 bases and the J gene lost 5 bases, with 9 bases spanning the gap. CDR3 length: 14 residues. Germline CDR1 and CDR2: SNHLY and FYNNEI. The CDR3 region is CASSGRVNNSPLHF. CDR3 nucleotide sequence: TGTGCCAGCAGTGGGAGGGTTAATAATTCACCCCTCCACTTT.

The table lists this clone with a few counts. The CDR3 loop is CASSDRGITEAFF. The CDR3 coding sequence is TGTGCCAGCAGTGACAGGGGGATCACTGAAGCTTTCTTT. This rearrangement joins TRBV6-2 or TRBV6-3 to TRBJ1-1; 9 bases match TRBD1. CDR3 length: 13 residues. The germline V gene encodes CDR1 MNHEY and CDR2 SVGEGT. The ends lost 5 bases at V and 4 bases at J; junction bases unmatched: 2.

This clone was recorded once. The V gene is TRBV28, the J gene TRBJ1-1; D perhaps matches TRBD1 (6 bases). Trimming shortened V by 2 bases and J by 0 bases, and 19 bases separated the two germline ends. Per germline, CDR1 MDHEN and CDR2 SYDVKM. The CDR3 totals 18 residues. The CDR3 region has the DNA TGTGCCAGCAGTTTAATCCGGACAAGGGGGACCATGAACACTGAAGCTTTCTTT. Its translation: CASSLIRTRGTMNTEAFF.

The chain combines TRBV7-6 with TRBJ2-7, with 11 bases lining up with TRBD1. There are 16 residues in the CDR3. V dropped 3 bases and J dropped 5; count of bases not matched to a gene: 9. CDR1 and CDR2 from the germline V gene are SGHVS and FNYEAQ. The CDR3 protein is CASSFEPGQGGNEQYF. Written as DNA, the CDR3 is TGTGCCAGCAGCTTCGAACCGGGACAGGGGGGCAACGAGCAGTACTTC.

This clone was detected ten times or more. V usage is TRBV10-3 and J usage is TRBJ1-6; 12 bases fit TRBD1. Germline V gives CDR1 ENHRY, CDR2 SYGVKD. The CDR3 contains 17 residues. V was clipped by 4 bases and J by 7 bases; unmatched bases: 8. This chain's CDR3 is CAISAIGTGGANSPLHF. CDR3 in DNA: TGTGCCATCAGTGCTATAGGGACAGGGGGCGCGAATTCACCCCTCCACTTT.

The chain recombines TRBV28 with TRBJ1-2, with 7 bases lining up with TRBD1. Trimming cost V 5 bases and J 0 bases; bases outside gene matches: 9. Germline V CDR1 and CDR2: MDHEN, SYDVKM. This CDR3 contains 16 residues. CDR3 residues: CASSTGAESANYGYTF. CDR3 nucleotides: TGTGCCAGCAGTACAGGGGCTGAATCCGCTAACTATGGCTACACCTTC.

The chain is built from TRBV20-1 and TRBJ1-1, with D hard to call. V lost 3 bases and J lost 0, with 8 bases in between. The CDR3 consists of 13 residues. CDR1 is DFQATT and CDR2 is SNEGSKA in the germline V gene (reference sequence). CDR3: CSASWGVNTEAFF. Here the CDR3 DNA reads TGCAGTGCTAGTTGGGGAGTGAACACTGAAGCTTTCTTT.

This sequence joins TRBV3-1 (or the pseudogene TRBV3-2) and TRBJ2-3, with 10 bases aligning to TRBD1. Unmatched junction bases numbered 6, after V lost 2 bases and J lost 7 bases. CDR3 size: 15 residues. The germline gives CDR1 LGHDT, CDR2 YNNKEL (reference sequence). CDR3 region: CASSQPTGGFHTQYF. Here the CDR3 DNA reads TGTGCCAGCAGCCAACCGACAGGGGGCTTTCATACGCAGTATTTT.

A single count supports this clone. V and J are TRBV11-2 and TRBJ2-1; a weak D match, TRBD2 (6 bases). Germline V CDR1 and CDR2: SGHAT, FQNNGV. The CDR3 is made up of 16 amino acids. Trimming removed 6 bases at V and 5 bases at J, with 20 bases between. The CDR3, as DNA: TGTGCCAGCAGGAACCTAGGGACTTCAAATGACAATGAGCAGTTCTTC. Its protein product is CASRNLGTSNDNEQFF. The full variable domain, in which reference TRBV11-2 and TRBJ2-1 provide the parts outside the CDR3, is EAGVAQSPRYKIIEKRQSVAFWCNPISGHATLYWYQQILGQGPKLLIQFQNNGVVDDSQLPKDRFSAERLKGVDSTLKIQPAKLEDSAVYLCASRNLGTSNDNEQFFGPGTRLTVL.

The chain couples TRBV30 to TRBJ2-7; 8 bases match TRBD2. This CDR3 comprises 14 residues. With V trimmed by 2 bases and J by 3 bases, 6 bases remained unmatched. The germline V gene encodes CDR1 GTSNPN and CDR2 SVGIG (reference sequence). The CDR3, as DNA: TGTGCCTGGAGTTTGAAGGGGACTAGCTACGAGCAGTACTTC. Translated, it gives CAWSLKGTSYEQYF.

The CDR3 DNA follows: TGTGCCAGCAGTCCTAGTAGGCAAAACACTGAAGCTTTCTTT. The encoded protein is CASSPSRQNTEAFF. V is TRBV6-5 and J is TRBJ1-1; D ambiguous. The length of the CDR3 is 14 residues. Trimming pared 5 bases from V and 2 bases from J, leaving 12 bases between. The V gene's germline CDR1 is MNHEY and CDR2 SVGAGI.

Only one count was recorded for this clone. This sequence joins TRBV3-1 (or the pseudogene TRBV3-2) and TRBJ2-4; 8 bases match TRBD2. The CDR3 consists of 18 residues. The germline gives CDR1 LGHDT, CDR2 YNNKEL (reference sequence). The junction had 7 bases not matched to a gene; V was cut back by 0 bases and J by 0 bases. The CDR3 coding sequence is TGTGCCAGCAGCCAAGATCGAACTAGCGGCCTAGCCAAAAACATTCAGTACTTC. It specifies CASSQDRTSGLAKNIQYF.

V and J are TRBV18 and TRBJ2-5, with D uncertain. The CDR3 contains 13 residues. With 2 bases removed from V and 3 bases from J, the gap between germline ends came to 7 bases. The V gene's germline CDR1 is KGHSH and CDR2 LQKENI. The CDR3, as DNA: TGTGCCAGCTCACCAGGGCTGAAAGAGACCCAGTACTTC. Its translation is CASSPGLKETQYF.

The CDR3 bases are TGTGCCAGCAGCTTAGCGGTTAGCAGCTACAATGAGCAGTTCTTC. Translated, it gives CASSLAVSSYNEQFF. The V and J genes are TRBV7-6 and TRBJ2-1; D call uncertain. This CDR3 region has 15 residues. Per germline, CDR1 SGHVS and CDR2 FNYEAQ. V lost 0 bases, J lost 3 bases, and 9 bases lay in between. The full variable domain, with the rest looked up from reference TRBV7-6 and TRBJ2-1, is GAGVSQSPRYKVTKRGQDVALRCDPISGHVSLYWYRQALGQGPEFLTYFNYEAQQDKSGLPNDRFSAERPEGSISTLTIQRTEQRDSAMYRCASSLAVSSYNEQFFGPGTRLTVL.

The rearrangement uses TRBV29-1 and TRBJ2-7; 9 nucleotides agree with TRBD1. The CDR3 loop spans 14 amino acids. V trimming: 5 bases; J trimming: 4 bases; junction bases outside the gene matches: 9. CDR1 SQVTM and CDR2 ANQGSEA come from the germline V gene. The CDR3 DNA is TGCAGCGTTAAACCGGGACAGGGCGAATACGAGCAGTACTTC. It is translated as CSVKPGQGEYEQYF.

The chain has TRBV7-2 and TRBJ2-5; D is ambiguous. Germline lookup yields CDR1 SGHTA and CDR2 FQGNSA. Trimming shortened V by 1 base and J by 3 bases, and 9 bases separated the two germline ends. The CDR3 extends over 14 amino acids. The CDR3 sequence is CASSLERGKETQYF. CDR3 sequence (DNA): TGTGCCAGCAGCTTAGAGAGAGGCAAAGAGACCCAGTACTTC.

The V gene is TRBV25-1, the J gene TRBJ2-7; D unresolved. The V gene lost 4 bases and the J gene lost 3 bases, with 13 bases spanning the gap. The CDR3 runs 14 residues. The germline V gene encodes CDR1 MGHDK and CDR2 SYGVNS. DNA of the CDR3: TGTGCCAGCAGTGGCCCCCCAATCGGCTACGAGCAGTACTTC. Translating it yields CASSGPPIGYEQYF.

The V gene is TRBV15, the J gene TRBJ2-3, with D unclear. This CDR3 has 15 amino acids. Germline V lookup: CDR1 LNHNV, CDR2 YYDKDF (reference sequence). V lost 0 bases, J lost 1 base, and 8 bases lay in between. CDR3 amino acids: CATSRDPLRTDTQYF. The DNA for the CDR3 is TGTGCCACCAGCAGAGACCCCCTCCGCACAGATACGCAGTATTTT.